What follows are 28 T cell receptor beta chains derived from one specimen sequenced in a study of control samples from healthy donors and cancer patients (dated by TCRdb to the early 2020s). The library was produced with the immunoSEQ multiplex PCR assay. The table was pulled from immuneACCESS by TCRdb, which kept in-frame rearrangements only. Such tables lose some clones; where checked, under half of the loss comes from unresolved V genes, and the rest has no known cause. For this sample the table gives 130,000 to 150,000 clones, of which 80% to 95% were detected only once. The ten most abundant clones make up approximately 2.9% of the sample. Sequenced input: blood. The source of these receptors is a man aged 25 to 45 in good health.

This sequence joins TRBV7-2 and TRBJ1-1, with D unresolved. This CDR3 has 15 amino acids. Germline V gives CDR1 SGHTA, CDR2 FQGNSA. Trimming took off 1 base at V and 1 base at J, with 10 bases between the two ends. For the CDR3, the DNA is TGTGCCAGCAGCTTAGGTCGGAACAGGAACACTGAAGCTTTCTTT. This codes for CASSLGRNRNTEAFF.

The chain employs TRBV3-1 (or the pseudogene TRBV3-2) and TRBJ1-3; D unresolved. The germline gives CDR1 LGHDT, CDR2 YNNKEL (reference sequence). Between the trimmed V and J ends, which lost 5 bases and 0 bases, there was a span of 11 bases. The length of the CDR3 is 15 residues. This CDR3 is CASSAGPSSGNTIYF. The CDR3 bases are TGTGCCAGCAGCGCGGGCCCCTCCTCTGGAAACACCATATATTTT.

The chain links TRBV20-1 to TRBJ1-2; D is unresolved. This CDR3 contains 10 residues. V gave up 6 bases and J gave up 6 bases, with 8 bases separating them. CDR1 and CDR2 (germline): DFQATT, SNEGSKA (reference sequence). This chain's CDR3 is CSALTNGYTF. The DNA for the CDR3 is TGCAGTGCCCTGACAAATGGCTACACCTTC.

The rearrangement uses TRBV6-6 and TRBJ2-5, with D tentatively TRBD2 (5 bases). The germline gives CDR1 MNHNY, CDR2 SVGAGI (reference sequence). Trimming stripped 2 bases from V and 5 bases from J, with 18 bases between. This CDR3 region has 16 residues. The CDR3 sequence: CASSYQNRPGGETQYF. The CDR3 DNA reads TGTGCCAGCAGTTACCAGAATCGACCGGGCGGGGAGACCCAGTACTTC.

V gene TRBV4-1 combines with J gene TRBJ1-6; D perhaps matches TRBD1 (5 bases). V was clipped by 0 bases and J by 4 bases, with 13 bases between them. Germline V gene lookup returns CDR1 MGHRA and CDR2 YSYEKL. The CDR3 contains 17 residues. The CDR3 loop reads CASSQESGTEYNSPLHF. As DNA, the CDR3 is TGCGCCAGCAGCCAAGAAAGCGGGACCGAGTATAATTCACCCCTCCACTTT.

V usage is TRBV25-1 and J usage is TRBJ1-2; D is unclear. Germline CDR1 is MGHDK and CDR2 is SYGVNS. The CDR3 totals 12 residues. V lost 1 base and J lost 8, with 8 bases in between. The CDR3 here is CASSEFGGGYTF. For the CDR3, the DNA is TGTGCCAGCAGTGAATTCGGAGGCGGCTACACCTTC.

J is TRBJ2-3 and V is TRBV5-4; D is uncertain. This CDR3 spans 12 amino acids. Trimming stripped 4 bases from V and 6 bases from J, with 9 bases between. CDR1 SGHNT and CDR2 YYREEE come from the germline V gene (reference sequence). CDR3 residues: CASSKLGDTQYF. CDR3 in DNA: TGTGCCAGCAGCAAGCTGGGGGATACGCAGTATTTT.

The rearrangement joins TRBV9 to TRBJ1-2; 7 bases are shared with TRBD1. The junction had 10 bases not matched to a gene; V was cut back by 4 bases and J by 4 bases. The length of the CDR3 is 15 residues. Germline assignment: CDR1 SGDLS and CDR2 YYNGEE. CDR3 protein: CASSLRPGQIYGYTF. The DNA of the CDR3 is TGTGCCAGCAGCCTACGACCGGGACAGATCTATGGCTACACCTTC.

The chain joins TRBV18 to TRBJ2-3; possible D gene TRBD1, 5 bases. The CDR3 contains 13 residues. Germline V gene data show CDR1 as KGHSH and CDR2 as LQKENI. V was pared by 2 bases and J by 6 bases, with 9 bases between. CDR3 region: CASSPLGADTQYF. CDR3 nucleotides: TGTGCCAGCTCACCATTAGGGGCGGATACGCAGTATTTT.

The rearrangement uses TRBV6-5 and TRBJ1-2; perhaps TRBD1 as D (5 bases). V shed 5 bases and J shed 0 bases, with 10 bases lying between them. This CDR3 is built from 14 residues. CDR1 is MNHEY, CDR2 SVGAGI, per germline. CDR3 sequence: CASSPGPANYGYTF. CDR3 DNA sequence: TGTGCCAGCAGTCCAGGGCCAGCTAACTATGGCTACACCTTC.

With regard to this clone: The same CDR3 arises from other DNA sequences in this sample as well. CDR3 sequence reads: CASSFGSTDTQYF. CDR3 nucleotides: TGTGCCAGCAGCTTCGGGAGCACAGATACGCAGTATTTT. The chain recombines TRBV7-6 with TRBJ2-3; D remains unclear. Germline V gene sequence: CDR1 SGHVS, CDR2 FNYEAQ. The CDR3 is 13 amino acids. Trimming removed 3 bases at V and 0 bases at J, with 4 bases between.

The CDR3 sequence is CSASGRDEKLFF. In DNA, the CDR3 is TGCAGTGCTAGTGGTAGGGATGAAAAACTGTTTTTT. The J gene is TRBJ1-4, the V gene TRBV20-1; no reliable D call. Trimming stripped 3 bases from V and 6 bases from J, with 8 bases between. Germline loops: CDR1 DFQATT, CDR2 SNEGSKA (reference sequence). This CDR3 has 12 amino acids.

The chain is built from TRBV19 and TRBJ1-3; no reliable D call. The CDR3 consists of 15 residues. CDR1 and CDR2 (germline): LNHDA, SQIVND (reference sequence). Trimming took off 1 base at V and 0 bases at J, with 7 bases between the two ends. The CDR3 nucleotides are TGTGCCAGTAGTATAGCCAGAGACTCTGGAAACACCATATATTTT. Its translation is CASSIARDSGNTIYF. The whole variable domain, remainder taken from reference TRBV19 and TRBJ1-3, is DGGITQSPKYLFRKEGQNVTLSCEQNLNHDAMYWYRQDPGQGLRLIYYSQIVNDFQKGDIAEGYSVSREKKESFPLTVTSAQKNPTAFYLCASSIARDSGNTIYFGEGSWLTVV.

As to this clone: This specimen includes other DNA sequences encoding the same CDR3. The rearrangement uses TRBV28 and TRBJ2-7; D is unclear. Trimming shortened V by 2 bases and J by 3 bases, and 2 bases separated the two germline ends. Germline CDR1 and CDR2: MDHEN and SYDVKM. The CDR3 is 11 amino acids. The CDR3 DNA reads TGTGCCAGCAGTTTAAACTACGAGCAGTACTTC. This gives the protein CASSLNYEQYF.

V gene TRBV10-1 combines with J gene TRBJ2-5; TRBD2 matches at 12 bases. From germline, CDR1 is WNHNN and CDR2 SYGVQD (reference sequence). V was pared by 8 bases and J by 3 bases, with 7 bases of the junction left unmatched. The length of the CDR3 is 15 residues. In DNA form, the CDR3 reads TGCGCCAGCTCTAGGACTAGCGGGGATAAAGAGACCCAGTACTTC. Its protein product is CASSRTSGDKETQYF.

This sequence joins TRBV11-2 and TRBJ1-6, with D perhaps matching TRBD1 (6 bases). This CDR3 spans 15 amino acids. Trimming cost V 7 bases and J 9 bases, with 19 bases left between them. CDR1 SGHAT and CDR2 FQNNGV come from the germline V gene. CDR3 coding DNA: TGTGCCAGCACCGGGGGGCGGTACGGTGGTTCACCCCTCCACTTT. This sequence encodes CASTGGRYGGSPLHF.

The V gene is TRBV5-1, the J gene TRBJ1-2, with 7 positions matching TRBD1. The CDR3 consists of 16 residues. Trimming at V came to 6 bases and at J to 3 bases, leaving 14 bases not matched to a gene. From germline, CDR1 is SGHRS and CDR2 YFSETQ. The CDR3 region has the DNA TGCGCCAGCAAGCCTGGACAGGATACTGAATACTATGGCTACACCTTC. Translating gives CASKPGQDTEYYGYTF.

CDR3 residues: CAWSVRGGTNTGELFF. In DNA, the CDR3 is TGTGCCTGGAGTGTACGAGGGGGCACGAACACCGGGGAGCTGTTTTTT. The chain couples TRBV30 to TRBJ2-2; 7 bases are shared with TRBD1. The germline V gene has CDR1 GTSNPN and CDR2 SVGIG (reference sequence). CDR3 size: 16 residues. V shed 0 bases and J 0 bases; nucleotides not matched to a gene: 4.

This clone was seen more than once but under ten times. This sequence joins TRBV28 and TRBJ1-4; D is perhaps TRBD1 (5 bases). The length of the CDR3 is 14 residues. Germline CDR1 is MDHEN and CDR2 is SYDVKM. The V and J ends lost 3 bases and 7 bases respectively, with 12 bases between them. DNA for the CDR3: TGTGCCAGCAGTTTCGGGGGGGGTGCTGAAAAACTGTTTTTT. Translated: CASSFGGGAEKLFF.

V usage is TRBV7-9 and J usage is TRBJ2-7; D uncertain. This CDR3 has 14 amino acids. V dropped 3 bases and J dropped 1 base, with 10 bases sitting between them. CDR1 and CDR2 (germline): SEHNR, FQNEAQ (reference sequence). CDR3 in DNA: TGTGCCAGCAGCTTTATTGGTTATTCCTACGAGCAGTACTTC. This codes for CASSFIGYSYEQYF. Looking up the rest from reference TRBV7-9 and TRBJ2-7 gives the full variable domain: DTGVSQNPRHKITKRGQNVTFRCDPISEHNRLYWYRQTLGQGPEFLTYFQNEAQLEKSRLLSDRFSAERPKGSFSTLEIQRTEQGDSAMYLCASSFIGYSYEQYFGPGTRLTVT.

V and J are TRBV10-2 and TRBJ1-1; D is perhaps TRBD1 (5 bases). CDR3 length: 14 residues. Deletions cut 4 bases from V and 4 bases from J, with 13 bases between. The germline gives CDR1 WSHSY, CDR2 SAAADI. The CDR3 loop reads CASSGAPGSTEAFF. The CDR3 bases are TGCGCCAGCAGTGGGGCCCCAGGGAGCACTGAAGCTTTCTTT.

This chain connects TRBV7-3 to TRBJ1-1; TRBD1 aligns across 10 bases. Germline V gene data show CDR1 as SGHTA and CDR2 as FQGTGA. The CDR3 spans 15 residues. J was trimmed by 1 base and V by 3 bases; bases with no gene match: 2. In nucleotides, the CDR3 is TGTGCCAGCAGCTTGGGGACAGGGGAGAACACTGAAGCTTTCTTT. This sequence encodes CASSLGTGENTEAFF.

In DNA, the CDR3 is TGCGCCAGCAGCTTGGGTACAGGGGTGGGTGAGCAGTTCTTC. This sequence encodes CASSLGTGVGEQFF. The chain is built from TRBV5-1 and TRBJ2-1; 7 bases are a match to TRBD1. This CDR3 has 14 amino acids. Germline loops: CDR1 SGHRS, CDR2 YFSETQ. With 0 bases clipped from V and 9 bases from J, the junction kept 6 bases outside the gene matches.

The chain couples TRBV19 to TRBJ2-2; no clear D. The CDR3 is 12 residues long. Germline V gene sequence: CDR1 LNHDA, CDR2 SQIVND (reference sequence). Trimming took off 5 bases at V and 5 bases at J, with 6 bases between the two ends. Here the CDR3 DNA reads TGTGCCAGTAGTGCAGTAACCGGGGAGCTGTTTTTT. This encodes CASSAVTGELFF.

In regard to this clone: The conserved phenylalanine or tryptophan normally closing the CDR3 is absent here, so this likely arose from a read error. This sequence joins TRBV19 and TRBJ1-2; D not certain. This CDR3 spans 12 amino acids. The ends were cut back, 3 bases at V and 7 bases at J, with 9 bases in the middle. Germline V gene data show CDR1 as LNHDA and CDR2 as SQIVND (reference sequence). CDR3 sequence: CASSIGQSGYTL. CDR3 nucleotides: TGTGCCAGTAGTATCGGTCAGTCTGGCTACACCCTC.

V gene TRBV21-1 combines with J gene TRBJ1-1; the tabulated D call, TRBD1, remains unverified against the DNA. TRBV21-1 is described as a pseudogene. The CDR3 contains 17 residues. In nucleotides, the CDR3 is TGTGCCAGCAGCAACGACGGCTACAGAAGAAAGAACACTGAAGCTTTCTTT. It encodes CASSNDGYRRKNTEAFF.

The V and J genes are TRBV6-6 and TRBJ1-6, with unresolved D. The CDR3 has 11 amino acids. Germline V gene sequence: CDR1 MNHNY, CDR2 SVGAGI (reference sequence). The germline V and J ends were trimmed by 7 bases and 9 bases, with 7 bases remaining between them. The CDR3 loop is CASKGTSPLHF. DNA of the CDR3: TGTGCCAGCAAAGGAACTTCACCCCTCCACTTT.

The rearrangement uses TRBV7-8 and TRBJ1-1, with TRBD1 matching over 12 bases. The CDR3 length is 20 residues. The germline V gene encodes CDR1 SGHVS and CDR2 FQNEAQ. J gave up 1 base and V 5 bases, and 17 bases lay outside the gene matches. This CDR3 is CASSRNYPSGTGGPNTEAFF. The CDR3 DNA sequence: TGTGCCAGCAGCCGAAACTACCCATCCGGGACAGGGGGCCCGAACACTGAAGCTTTCTTT. The full variable domain, rest sourced from reference TRBV7-8 and TRBJ1-1, is GAGVSQSPRYKVAKRGQDVALRCDPISGHVSLFWYQQALGQGPEFLTYFQNEAQLDKSGLPSDRFFAERPEGSVSTLKIQRTQQEDSAVYLCASSRNYPSGTGGPNTEAFFGQGTRLTVV.